This TCR beta chain was captured in a study of human T cells and chemical hapten exposure. Study context: Variability of per-sample TCR yields stemmed mainly from small differences in pooled library volume.

This CDR3 is 15 amino acids long. Germline V gene lookup returns CDR1 SGHTA and CDR2 FQGNSA. Trimming pared 3 bases from V and 9 bases from J, leaving 18 bases between. Study results and limitations: TCRs above 1 in 1000 frequency stayed constant with DPC sensitization.

Unique molecular identifiers were linked by the library to individual cDNA molecules. In the authors' workflow: A typical sample had approximately 93,000 TCRs, with roughly 20,000 to 700,000 overall. TCRdb reprocessed the RACE reads via MiXCR and lists one record per CDR3 protein. The V and J calls, along with clone size, are taken from TCRdb and not from the paper's own processing. The sample lists some 120,000 distinct CDR3 sequences, roughly 9.5% seen once, with roughly 1.8% in the top ten. The sample's time point: healthy volunteer bleed at 2 weeks. Unseparated into fractions, whole blood served as the source from which total RNA was extracted. Remarks on this clonotype: The antigen is undetermined.

The sequenced sample was whole blood. The TCR originated in a male donor in good health. Some clones in this sample may be carry-over from other donors' samples. The V gene is TRBV7-2, the J gene TRBJ2-1; the D call may be TRBD1 or TRBD2 (5 bases each). CDR3: CASSLKLAWDGEQFF. In nucleotides, the CDR3 is TGTGCCAGCAGCTTGAAGTTAGCGTGGGACGGTGAGCAGTTCTTC.